This entry lists 18 T cell receptor beta chains sequenced from one sample in a study of spatial heterogeneity in lung cancer. Time point indicated: sample taken at primary tumor resection. Whole RNA came from tumor, nontumor lung or frozen PBMC and was sequenced without being sorted. TCRdb analysed the 5' RACE reads with MiXCR anew, one entry per CDR3 protein. The repertoire consists of approximately 44,000 distinct CDR3 sequences, with approximately 13% occurring once and the leading ten covering around 54%. Source: PBMCs, taken at surgery. The origin of the receptors is a male donor with early-stage non-small cell lung cancer.

This sequence joins TRBV20-1 and TRBJ2-1; tentative D call: TRBD2 (7 bases). Deletions cut 5 bases from V and 2 bases from J, with 16 bases between. The CDR3 runs 15 residues. CDR1 and CDR2 (germline): DFQATT, SNEGSKA (reference sequence). CDR3 nucleotides: TGCAGTGCTGTCTGGAGGGGGGGACCCTACAATGAGCAGTTCTTC. Its translation is CSAVWRGGPYNEQFF.

The J gene is TRBJ2-2, the V gene TRBV24-1, with D unclear. The CDR3 loop spans 14 amino acids. V was cut by 1 base and J by 4 bases, with 6 bases left in between. Per the germline V gene, CDR1 is KGHDR and CDR2 is SFDVKD. The CDR3 coding sequence is TGTGCCACCAGTGATTTACCCTTCACCGGGGAGCTGTTTTTT. As protein: CATSDLPFTGELFF.

Regarding this clonotype: A much larger clone differs from this one at a single base, so this may be a read error. The rearrangement joins TRBV18 to TRBJ1-6; possibly TRBD1 for D (5 bases). CDR1 is KGHSH, CDR2 LQKENI, per germline. Trimming stripped 5 bases from V and 5 bases from J, with 10 bases between. The CDR3 runs to 14 residues. This CDR3 reads CASSSGGDNSPLHF. The CDR3 DNA follows: TGTGCCAGCTCATCTGGGGGAGATAATTCACCCCTCCACTTT.

V usage is TRBV20-1 and J usage is TRBJ1-2; a weak D match, TRBD1 (6 bases). The CDR3 runs to 13 residues. The V end was cut by 3 bases, the J end by 3 bases, with 11 bases between. Germline V gene data show CDR1 as DFQATT and CDR2 as SNEGSKA (reference sequence). Here the CDR3 DNA reads TGCAGTGCTAGTCCCAACAGGGACTATGGCTACACCTTC. Translated, it gives CSASPNRDYGYTF.

In its sample, this clonotype was seen a few times. This chain joins TRBV7-9 and TRBJ2-7; unclear D gene. CDR1 is SEHNR and CDR2 is FQNEAQ in the germline V gene (reference sequence). This CDR3 is 13 amino acids long. The V end was cut by 4 bases, the J end by 0 bases, with 7 bases between. CDR3 in DNA: TGTGCCAGCAGCTCCAAGGGCTCCTACGAGCAGTACTTC. Protein product: CASSSKGSYEQYF. The complete variable domain, with remaining parts taken from reference TRBV7-9 and TRBJ2-7, reads DTGVSQNPRHKITKRGQNVTFRCDPISEHNRLYWYRQTLGQGPEFLTYFQNEAQLEKSRLLSDRFSAERPKGSFSTLEIQRTEQGDSAMYLCASSSKGSYEQYFGPGTRLTVT.

This clonotype was detected ten times or more. The chain employs TRBV5-1 and TRBJ1-1; D possibly corresponds to TRBD1 (5 bases). The length of the CDR3 is 14 residues. CDR1 SGHRS and CDR2 YFSETQ come from the germline V gene. V lost 3 bases and J lost 3, with 12 bases in between. The CDR3 sequence: CASSSPGRDTEAFF. The CDR3 DNA reads as TGCGCCAGCAGCTCCCCGGGACGGGACACTGAAGCTTTCTTT.

V and J are TRBV5-1 and TRBJ1-6; D call uncertain. Germline CDR1 SGHRS, CDR2 YFSETQ. V was cut by 2 bases and J by 10 bases, with 16 bases left in between. This CDR3 is built from 15 residues. In DNA, the CDR3 is TGCGCCAGCAGCTTCCCCAGCGTAGGGCCCTCACCCCTCCACTTT. It encodes CASSFPSVGPSPLHF.

The sample holds many counts of this clonotype. The V gene is TRBV7-8, the J gene TRBJ1-6, with D unclear. Trimming cost V 6 bases and J 0 bases, with 6 bases left between them. The germline CDR1 and CDR2 sequences are SGHVS and FQNEAQ. This CDR3 has 14 amino acids. The CDR3 loop reads CASSRSSYNSPLHF. In DNA, the CDR3 is TGTGCCAGCAGTAGGAGCTCCTATAATTCACCCCTCCACTTT. The whole variable domain, filled in from reference TRBV7-8 and TRBJ1-6, reads GAGVSQSPRYKVAKRGQDVALRCDPISGHVSLFWYQQALGQGPEFLTYFQNEAQLDKSGLPSDRFFAERPEGSVSTLKIQRTQQEDSAVYLCASSRSSYNSPLHFGNGTRLTVT.

This clonotype was counted between two and nine times. J is TRBJ2-2 and V is TRBV5-1; D uncertain. V gave up 0 bases and J gave up 1 base, with 4 bases separating them. This CDR3 contains 14 residues. Germline V gene sequence: CDR1 SGHRS, CDR2 YFSETQ. In DNA, the CDR3 is TGCGCCAGCAGCTTGGAACAGAACACCGGGGAGCTGTTTTTT. Its translation: CASSLEQNTGELFF.

V gene TRBV20-1 combines with J gene TRBJ2-1, with 7 bases fitting TRBD2. CDR3 length equals 16 residues. Germline V gene data show CDR1 as DFQATT and CDR2 as SNEGSKA (reference sequence). The V gene end was trimmed by 1 base and the J gene end by 5 bases; junction bases not matched to a gene: 11. The CDR3: CSARGWEAGSNNEQFF. The CDR3 nucleotides read TGCAGTGCTAGAGGTTGGGAAGCGGGGTCAAACAATGAGCAGTTCTTC.

The chain employs TRBV30 and TRBJ2-5; no definite D call. Trimming shortened V by 1 base and J by 7 bases, and 16 bases separated the two germline ends. The germline V gene has CDR1 GTSNPN and CDR2 SVGIG (reference sequence). The CDR3 runs 14 residues. The CDR3 DNA follows: TGTGCCTGGAGTGCCCCGAATAAGGTCGGGACCCAGTACTTC. It encodes CAWSAPNKVGTQYF.

The chain has TRBV3-1 and TRBJ1-5; D is unclear. Trimming left V 3 bases short and J 4 bases short, with 4 bases between. From germline, CDR1 is LGHDT and CDR2 YNNKEL (reference sequence). The CDR3 spans 12 residues. In DNA form, the CDR3 reads TGTGCCAGCAGCCAGGCAAATCAGCCCCAGCATTTT. This codes for CASSQANQPQHF.

The CDR3 is CASAWGSGSQETQYF. The CDR3 nucleotides read TGTGCTAGTGCCTGGGGTAGCGGGAGCCAAGAGACCCAGTACTTC. This chain connects TRBV12-5 to TRBJ2-5, with 9 bases fitting TRBD2. V lost 7 bases to trimming and J lost 1 base; unmatched junction nucleotides: 7. The CDR3 sequence is 15 residues long. Germline V lookup: CDR1 LGHNT, CDR2 FRNRAP.

The chain uses TRBV4-1 and TRBJ2-1; D gene uncertain. This CDR3 region has 14 residues. The V end was cut by 4 bases, the J end by 10 bases, with 17 bases between. The germline CDR1 and CDR2 sequences are MGHRA and YSYEKL. In DNA, the CDR3 is TGCGCCAGCAGCCTTGAATACCGCCGCGACGAGCAGTTCTTC. It codes for CASSLEYRRDEQFF.

V usage is TRBV5-1 and J usage is TRBJ2-3; maybe TRBD1 (5 bases). The V gene's germline CDR1 is SGHRS and CDR2 YFSETQ. The CDR3 consists of 17 residues. V was trimmed by 4 bases and J by 0 bases, leaving 18 bases between them. In nucleotides, the CDR3 is TGCGCCAGCAGCCCTCAAGTCCTTGGACACAGCACAGATACGCAGTATTTT. It is translated as CASSPQVLGHSTDTQYF.

This clonotype turned up a few times. This chain links TRBV7-4 with TRBJ2-5; 7 bases align to TRBD2. The germline CDR1 and CDR2 sequences are SGHVT and SQSDAQ. CDR3 length: 15 residues. V lost 5 bases to trimming and J lost 3 bases; unmatched junction nucleotides: 9. As DNA, the CDR3 is TGTGCCAGCAGCATCATACTAGCGCCTGAAGAGACCCAGTACTTC. Its translation: CASSIILAPEETQYF. The full variable domain, completed using reference TRBV7-4 and TRBJ2-5, is GAGVSQSPRYKVAKRGRDVALRCDSISGHVTLYWYRQTLGQGSEVLTYSQSDAQRDKSGRPSGRFSAERPERSVSTLKIQRTEQGDSAVYLCASSIILAPEETQYFGPGTRLLVL.

The chain joins TRBV3-1 to TRBJ1-2; 7 bases match TRBD1. Germline V gene lookup returns CDR1 LGHDT and CDR2 YNNKEL (reference sequence). V trimming: 3 bases; J trimming: 6 bases; junction bases outside the gene matches: 4. This CDR3 has 13 residues. The CDR3 region has the DNA TGTGCCAGCAGCCACGGAACAGGGGATGGCTACACCTTC. This sequence encodes CASSHGTGDGYTF.

This clonotype appeared many times. The genes are TRBV20-1 and TRBJ2-1; D unresolved. Germline V gene sequence: CDR1 DFQATT, CDR2 SNEGSKA (reference sequence). V dropped 3 bases and J dropped 0 bases, with 12 bases sitting between them. CDR3 length: 15 residues. The CDR3 DNA sequence: TGCAGTGCTAGCAGGCCCTCAGGCTCCTACAATGAGCAGTTCTTC. It translates to CSASRPSGSYNEQFF.